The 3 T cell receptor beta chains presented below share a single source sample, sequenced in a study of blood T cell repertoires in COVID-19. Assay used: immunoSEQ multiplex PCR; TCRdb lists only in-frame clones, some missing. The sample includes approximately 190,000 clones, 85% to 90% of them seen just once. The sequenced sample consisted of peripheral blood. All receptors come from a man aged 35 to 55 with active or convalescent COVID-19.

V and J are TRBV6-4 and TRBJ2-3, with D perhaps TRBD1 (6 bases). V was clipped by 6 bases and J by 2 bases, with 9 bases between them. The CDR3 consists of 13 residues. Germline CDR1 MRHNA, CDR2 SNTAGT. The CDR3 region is CASRGAYTDTQYF. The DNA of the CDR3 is TGTGCCAGCAGGGGGGCTTACACAGATACGCAGTATTTT.

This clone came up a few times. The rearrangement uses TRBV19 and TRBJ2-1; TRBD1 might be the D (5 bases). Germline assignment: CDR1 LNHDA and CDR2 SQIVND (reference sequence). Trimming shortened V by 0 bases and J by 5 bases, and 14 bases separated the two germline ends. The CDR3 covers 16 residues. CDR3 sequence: CASSIEWQGRDNEQFF. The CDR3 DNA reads TGTGCCAGTAGTATAGAGTGGCAGGGTAGGGACAATGAGCAGTTCTTC.

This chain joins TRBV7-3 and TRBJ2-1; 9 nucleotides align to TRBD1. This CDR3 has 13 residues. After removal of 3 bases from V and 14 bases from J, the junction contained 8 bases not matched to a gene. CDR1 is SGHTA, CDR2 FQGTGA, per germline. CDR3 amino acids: CASSFSKGDREFF. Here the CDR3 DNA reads TGTGCCAGCAGCTTCTCAAAGGGGGACAGGGAGTTCTTC.